The subject of this entry is one T cell receptor beta chain. This specimen comes from a study of shared T cell receptors in the human thymus. CDR1 is MDHEN, CDR2 SYDVKM, per germline. Trimming left V 3 bases short and J 2 bases short, with 11 bases between. The CDR3 spans 15 residues. Method: immunoSEQ multiplex PCR; TCRdb's copy keeps in-frame clones and lacks some. The repertoire consists of 650,000 to 950,000 clones, with around 85% occurring once and the leading ten covering around 0.01%. These data were also filed under a second study, of human thymus T cells. As that report states: Donation came from healthy Finnish infants having corrective surgery for congenital heart defects. Thymic tissue was derived from resections collected during corrective heart surgery. Biased V and J segment usage appeared in thymus and peripheral blood. Reports from related research described highly overlapping thymic repertoires among unrelated individuals.

The sequenced sample was thymocytes. The clonotype originates from a girl less than two years old with a congenital heart defect. The chain couples TRBV28 to TRBJ2-1; D possibly corresponds to TRBD1 (5 bases). As DNA, the CDR3 is TGTGCCAGCAGTTTCTCAGGGTCCCCCTACAATGAGCAGTTCTTC. Its translation is CASSFSGSPYNEQFF. Full variable domain (remainder filled in from reference TRBV28 and TRBJ2-1): DVKVTQSSRYLVKRTGEKVFLECVQDMDHENMFWYRQDPGLGLRLIYFSYDVKMKEKGDIPEGYSVSREKKERFSLILESASTNQTSMYLCASSFSGSPYNEQFFGPGTRLTVL.